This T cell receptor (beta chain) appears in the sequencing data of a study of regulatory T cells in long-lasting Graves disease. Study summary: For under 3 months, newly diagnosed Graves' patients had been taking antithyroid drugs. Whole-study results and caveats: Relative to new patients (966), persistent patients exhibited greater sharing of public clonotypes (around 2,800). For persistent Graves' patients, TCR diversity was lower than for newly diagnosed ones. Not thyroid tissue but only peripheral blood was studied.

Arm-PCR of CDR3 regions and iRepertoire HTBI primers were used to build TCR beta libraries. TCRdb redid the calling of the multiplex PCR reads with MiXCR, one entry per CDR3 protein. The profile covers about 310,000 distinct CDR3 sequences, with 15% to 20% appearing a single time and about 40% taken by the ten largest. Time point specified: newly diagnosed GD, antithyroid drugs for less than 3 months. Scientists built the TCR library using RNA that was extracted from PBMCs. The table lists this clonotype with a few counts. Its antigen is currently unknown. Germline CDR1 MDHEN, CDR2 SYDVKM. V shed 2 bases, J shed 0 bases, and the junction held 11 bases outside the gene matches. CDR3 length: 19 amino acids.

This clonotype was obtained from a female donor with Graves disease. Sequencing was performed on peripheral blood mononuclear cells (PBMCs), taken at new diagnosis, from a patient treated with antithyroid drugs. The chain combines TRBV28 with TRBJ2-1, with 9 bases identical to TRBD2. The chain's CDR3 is CASSLTRSSGSRSYNEQFF. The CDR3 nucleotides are TGTGCCAGCAGTTTAACCCGAAGTAGCGGGAGCCGCTCCTACAATGAGCAGTTCTTC.